This T cell receptor beta chain stems from a study of OX40 agonist ivuxolimab in advanced cancers. The study in broad terms: Ivuxolimab was a fully human IgG2 agonistic monoclonal antibody targeting the costimulatory receptor OX40 (CD134). Intravenous ivuxolimab was administered to patients every 2 weeks at six dose levels: 0.01, 0.1, 0.3, 1.5, 3 and 10 mg/kg. Among the roughly 54 dose-escalation patients, around 19 had hepatocellular carcinoma, 15 melanoma, 9 renal cell carcinoma and 9 head and neck cancer. In the dose-escalation cohort, approximately 82% of patients were male, and the mean age was about 55 years, with a range of 23 to 79. Patients were allowed to have had prior anti-PD-1, anti-PD-L1 or anti-CTLA-4 therapy, and 40% of the dose-escalation patients had previously received checkpoint inhibitors. Partial responses occurred in three dose-escalation patients: two with cutaneous melanoma and one with hepatocellular carcinoma. Peripheral TCRbeta sequencing aimed to test whether ivuxolimab altered TCR sequence diversity and caused clonal T-cell expansion. The monotherapy dose-escalation portion (N ≈ 50 patients) of the phase I ivuxolimab trial is reported in the paper. Points the paper makes about the study in general: After ivuxolimab, CD8+ T cells had more expanded clones than CD4+ T cells on average. Low levels of normalized T-cell clonal expansion were also shown by some nonresponding patients. Antigen specificity was not determined for the clonally expanded peripheral T cells. Partial responders in the 0.1-3.0 mg/kg groups had among the lowest normalized peripheral clonal expansion, especially among CD8+ T cells. At doses of 0.1 to 3.0 mg/kg, clonal expansion of both CD4+ and CD8+ T cells in blood was seen between baseline and week 6.

For sequencing of the TCRbeta CDR3 region, genomic DNA was extracted from the sorted cells. TCRbeta CDR3 regions were sequenced using the immunoSEQ Assay. Sourced from immuneACCESS, this table was stored by TCRdb with only in-frame sequences that have V and J called. A share of the clones is absent; for the studies checked, an unresolved V gene accounts for under half, and the remainder has no known explanation. This sample lists about 88,000 clones; more than 80% were detected once. The top ten constitute around 0.2% of the sample. Patients with autoimmune disease history or receiving systemic immunosuppression were excluded from the trial. In every dose cohort, peripheral blood was drawn for TCR sequencing at baseline, cycle 4 day 1, and cycle 7 day 1. The samples were taken from a phase I, first-in-human, multicenter, open-label dose-escalation trial of ivuxolimab. The trial enrolled adults with locally advanced or metastatic head and neck squamous cell, hepatocellular, melanoma or renal cell carcinoma. Before TCR sequencing, CD4+ T cells and CD8+ T cells from peripheral blood were sorted into separate populations.

About this clone: Its antigen specificity is not known. No base quality information exists; no much larger clone differs at one position.

This specimen consisted of CD4+ or CD8+ T cells sorted from blood, obtained in a trial of the OX40 agonist ivuxolimab. The clonotype originates from an adult with an advanced solid tumor such as melanoma, head and neck, liver or kidney cancer.

The DNA sequence is given as TGTGCCAGCAGCTTGGGACAGGGTAGGGACGCTTTCTTT. It specifies CASSLGQGRDAFF. Recombination linked TRBV7-3 to TRBJ1-1; 9 central bases correspond to TRBD1. CDR1 and CDR2 were assigned from the germline V gene as SGHTA and FQGTGA. Here V drops 3 bases and J drops 11 bases, and the junction holds 7 bases not matched to any gene. From its cysteine to its phenylalanine, the CDR3 spans 13 amino acids. The retained sequence is limited to the CDR3, 39 bases, with the frame set at the first base.